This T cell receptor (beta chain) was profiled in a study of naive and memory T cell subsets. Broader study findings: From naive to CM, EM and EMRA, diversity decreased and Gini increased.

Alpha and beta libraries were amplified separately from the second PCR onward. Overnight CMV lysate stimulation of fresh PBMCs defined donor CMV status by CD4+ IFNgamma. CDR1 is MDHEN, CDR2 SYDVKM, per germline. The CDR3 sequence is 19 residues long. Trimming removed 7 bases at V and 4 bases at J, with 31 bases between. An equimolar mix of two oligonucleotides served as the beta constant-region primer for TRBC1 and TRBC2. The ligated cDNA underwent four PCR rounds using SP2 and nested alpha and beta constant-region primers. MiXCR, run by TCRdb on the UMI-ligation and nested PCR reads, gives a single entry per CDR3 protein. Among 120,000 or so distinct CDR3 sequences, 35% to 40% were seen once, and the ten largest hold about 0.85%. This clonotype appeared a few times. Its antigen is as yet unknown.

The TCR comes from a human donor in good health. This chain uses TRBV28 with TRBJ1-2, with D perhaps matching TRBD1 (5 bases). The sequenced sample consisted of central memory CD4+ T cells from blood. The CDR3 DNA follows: TGTGCCAGCAAGTCCCCGGTGACCCCAGGGCATATGGTTGGCTATGGCTACACCTTC. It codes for CASKSPVTPGHMVGYGYTF.